Reported below is one TCR beta chain. Its antigen is not identified. Oncomine TCR Beta short-read sequencing was applied to DNA from cultured CD4+ T cells. Cultured CD4+ T cells yielded the extracted genomic DNA. MiXCR, run by TCRdb on the PCR reads, gives a single entry per CDR3 protein. The sample holds approximately 12,000 distinct CDR3 sequences, about 61% seen once. Per germline, CDR1 SSHAT and CDR2 FNYEAQ (reference sequence). The CDR3 has 13 amino acids. Deletions cut 5 bases from V and 6 bases from J, with 12 bases between. Stated treatment: approximately nine-day PBMC culture with coronavirus spike peptide pools or control peptides (ViraFEST assay). The source of the sample is a study of vaccination and CD4 T cells after COVID-19. As for the study in general: SARS-CoV-2, HCoV-NL63, HCoV-OC43 and HCoV-229E supplied the overlapping spike peptides used to stimulate cells.

The specimen sequenced was CD4+ T cells from blood, cultured in vitro. The TCR originated in a human donor who had recovered from COVID-19. This chain connects TRBV7-7 to TRBJ2-3; D call uncertain. This CDR3 reads CASSPQNGDTQYF. The CDR3, as DNA: TGTGCCAGCAGCCCTCAGAACGGGGATACGCAGTATTTT.